The 20 T cell receptor beta chains in this list originate from one sample, sequenced in a study. TCRdb analysed the RT-PCR reads with MiXCR anew, one entry per CDR3 protein. The data show around 700,000 distinct CDR3 sequences, about 14% seen once. The sequenced material came from memory CD4+ T cells from blood. The receptors come from a female donor in good health, serving as a healthy control.

This clonotype was picked up a small number of times. This chain connects TRBV20-1 to TRBJ2-2, with a tentative D call TRBD2 (6 bases). Trimming took off 0 bases at V and 4 bases at J, with 15 bases between the two ends. The CDR3 loop spans 16 amino acids. The germline gives CDR1 DFQATT, CDR2 SNEGSKA (reference sequence). The CDR3 here is CSARDQGLLPTGELFF. CDR3 bases: TGCAGTGCTAGAGATCAGGGACTTCTCCCCACCGGGGAGCTGTTTTTT.

CDR3 loop: CASSPNGLGREAYF. CDR3 sequence (DNA): TGTGCCAGCAGCCCCAACGGGTTAGGGCGAGAGGCGTACTTC. The chain uses TRBV6-6 and TRBJ2-7; D gene unclear. Germline assignment: CDR1 MNHNY and CDR2 SVGAGI (reference sequence). This CDR3 has 14 residues. Deletions cut 6 bases from V and 12 bases from J, with 24 bases between.

This chain links TRBV27 with TRBJ1-5; D is uncertain. Trimming took 3 bases from V and 0 from J, leaving 9 bases between them. CDR3 length: 15 residues. From germline, CDR1 is MNHEY and CDR2 SMNVEV (reference sequence). The CDR3, as DNA: TGTGCCAGCAGTTTTGGCCCATATAGCAATCAGCCCCAGCATTTT. Amino acids: CASSFGPYSNQPQHF.

In this sample, this clonotype turned up many times. The rearrangement uses TRBV20-1 and TRBJ1-1; D gene ambiguous. The CDR3 totals 11 residues. CDR1 and CDR2 from the germline V gene are DFQATT and SNEGSKA (reference sequence). V gave up 0 bases and J gave up 11 bases, with 10 bases separating them. CDR3 residues: CSARDGVMAFF. CDR3 nucleotide sequence: TGCAGTGCTAGAGACGGGGTCATGGCTTTCTTT.

This clonotype was observed a handful of times. The gene calls are TRBV6-5 and TRBJ1-2; D call uncertain. This CDR3 contains 14 residues. Germline loops: CDR1 MNHEY, CDR2 SVGAGI. CDR3 sequence (DNA): TGTGGCAGAGAGAATTGGTGGGATAACTATGGCTACACCTTC. This codes for CGRENWWDNYGYTF.

The V call is TRBV28, the J call TRBJ1-5; 7 nucleotides align to TRBD1. This CDR3 is built from 17 residues. Germline V CDR1 and CDR2: MDHEN, SYDVKM. J lost 3 bases, V lost 7 bases, and 15 bases had no gene match. The CDR3 loop is CASITEKAGGFNQPQHF. Here the CDR3 DNA reads TGTGCCAGCATCACCGAAAAGGCAGGGGGATTCAATCAGCCCCAGCATTTT.

The V and J genes are TRBV20-1 and TRBJ2-7; TRBD1 matches 7 bases. The CDR3 is made up of 13 amino acids. V lost 4 bases to trimming and J lost 2 bases; unmatched junction nucleotides: 5. Germline V gene lookup returns CDR1 DFQATT and CDR2 SNEGSKA (reference sequence). CDR3 region: CSAIGQGAYEQYF. The CDR3 DNA reads as TGCAGTGCTATTGGGCAGGGGGCCTACGAGCAGTACTTC.

J is TRBJ2-1 and V is TRBV18, with 13 bases matching TRBD2. The CDR3 is 17 amino acids. V shed 6 bases and J 4 bases; nucleotides not matched to a gene: 9. The germline gives CDR1 KGHSH, CDR2 LQKENI. The CDR3 DNA reads TGTGCCAGCTCCGGACTAGCGGGAGTTGGCGGGTACAATGAGCAGTTCTTC. As protein: CASSGLAGVGGYNEQFF.

In this sample, this clonotype turned up a few times. The chain recombines TRBV30 with TRBJ2-5; TRBD2 is a possible D gene (6 bases). V was clipped by 3 bases and J by 6 bases, with 11 bases between them. Germline V gene lookup returns CDR1 GTSNPN and CDR2 SVGIG (reference sequence). The CDR3 runs 12 residues. The CDR3 bases are TGTGCCTGGAGCACTAGCCCCCAGACCCAGTACTTC. It translates to CAWSTSPQTQYF.

The rearrangement joins TRBV6-1 to TRBJ2-7, with D perhaps TRBD1 or TRBD2 (5 bases each). The CDR3 length is 14 residues. The V end lost 6 bases, the J end lost 5 bases, and 17 bases lay between the germline ends. In germline, CDR1 is MNHNS, CDR2 SASEGT. CDR3 sequence: CASSVGTPGDEQYF. The CDR3 DNA is TGTGCCAGCAGCGTAGGGACCCCCGGAGACGAGCAGTACTTC.

This clonotype was counted ten times or more. V usage is TRBV20-1 and J usage is TRBJ2-7; TRBD2 matches at 10 bases. V shed 0 bases, J shed 2 bases, and the junction held 13 bases outside the gene matches. The germline CDR1 and CDR2 sequences are DFQATT and SNEGSKA (reference sequence). This CDR3 contains 18 residues. The CDR3 protein is CSARESHLLAGGAYEQYF. CDR3 DNA sequence: TGCAGTGCTAGAGAGAGCCATCTCTTAGCGGGAGGTGCCTACGAGCAGTACTTC.

The CDR3 nucleotides are TGTGCCAGCAGCCAAGTTACAGGGCGGGGATCGGCCAAAAACATTCAGTACTTC. As protein: CASSQVTGRGSAKNIQYF. The V call is TRBV3-1, the J call TRBJ2-4; possibly TRBD1 or TRBD2 for D (6 bases each). The CDR3 loop spans 18 amino acids. Germline CDR1 and CDR2: LGHDT and YNNKEL (reference sequence). Trimming took off 1 base at V and 1 base at J, with 17 bases between the two ends.

This clonotype was detected only a few times. The chain couples TRBV24-1 to TRBJ2-7, with no clear D. V gave up 3 bases and J gave up 7 bases, with 9 bases separating them. The germline gives CDR1 KGHDR, CDR2 SFDVKD. This CDR3 comprises 12 residues. CDR3 DNA sequence: TGTGCCACCAGTGATCTTACACGGGAGCAGTACTTC. Amino acids: CATSDLTREQYF.

The J gene is TRBJ2-7, the V gene TRBV28; D possibly corresponds to TRBD1 (5 bases). The germline gives CDR1 MDHEN, CDR2 SYDVKM. V was cut by 2 bases and J by 5 bases, with 10 bases left in between. The CDR3 spans 13 residues. The CDR3, as DNA: TGTGCCAGCAGTTTACAGGGAAGAAACGAGCAGTACTTC. Protein sequence: CASSLQGRNEQYF.

The chain couples TRBV20-1 to TRBJ2-7; 11 positions agree with TRBD2. The CDR3 sequence is 15 residues long. V gave up 3 bases and J gave up 2 bases; unmatched junction bases: 6. Per the germline V gene, CDR1 is DFQATT and CDR2 is SNEGSKA (reference sequence). The CDR3 is CSASSSGRITYEQYF. Here the CDR3 DNA reads TGCAGTGCTAGTTCTAGCGGGAGGATTACCTACGAGCAGTACTTC.

This clonotype came up a few times. V gene TRBV5-4 combines with J gene TRBJ2-1, with 10 bases matching TRBD2. J was trimmed by 6 bases and V by 3 bases; bases with no gene match: 6. Germline V gene sequence: CDR1 SGHNT, CDR2 YYREEE (reference sequence). The CDR3 loop spans 15 amino acids. DNA for the CDR3: TGTGCCAGCAGCTCTCCGGGACTAGCGAGCAATGAGCAGTTCTTC. Translating gives CASSSPGLASNEQFF. Based on the CDR3 plus reference TRBV5-4 and TRBJ2-1, the full variable domain is ETGVTQSPTHLIKTRGQQVTLRCSSQSGHNTVSWYQQALGQGPQFIFQYYREEENGRGNFPPRFSGLQFPNYSSELNVNALELDDSALYLCASSSPGLASNEQFFGPGTRLTVL.

This clonotype was observed a handful of times. The genes are TRBV5-6 and TRBJ1-5; TRBD1 might be the D (5 bases). V shed 5 bases and J shed 5 bases, with 11 bases lying between them. The CDR3 is 13 residues long. From germline, CDR1 is SGHDT and CDR2 YYEEEE. CDR3 bases: TGTGCCAGCAGGCCCGTGGGGGATCAGCCCCAGCATTTT. Its protein is CASRPVGDQPQHF.

The table lists this clonotype with a few counts. The rearrangement links TRBV4-2 to TRBJ2-7; the match to TRBD2 covers 10 bases. The CDR3 loop spans 15 amino acids. Looked up from germline, CDR1 is LGHNA and CDR2 is YNFKEQ. V was clipped by 1 base and J by 5 bases; unmatched bases: 5. The CDR3, as DNA: TGTGCCAGCAGCCAAGGCCTAGCGGGAGTTAACGAGCAGTACTTC. This sequence encodes CASSQGLAGVNEQYF.

This clonotype was seen a few times. V and J are TRBV9 and TRBJ1-4; no clear D gene. V shed 0 bases and J shed 10 bases, with 13 bases lying between them. CDR1 is SGDLS, CDR2 YYNGEE, per germline. This CDR3 is built from 14 residues. This chain's CDR3 is CASSVGPDDGKLFF. The DNA of the CDR3 is TGTGCCAGCAGCGTAGGACCCGACGATGGAAAACTGTTTTTT.

This clonotype was detected ten times or more. The CDR3 nucleotides read TGCAGTGCTAGAGTTCCGGGGGATACGCAGTATTTT. It translates to CSARVPGDTQYF. This chain uses TRBV20-1 with TRBJ2-3; perhaps TRBD2 as D (5 bases). The length of the CDR3 is 12 residues. The V gene lost 1 base and the J gene lost 6 bases, with 8 bases spanning the gap. Germline V gene lookup returns CDR1 DFQATT and CDR2 SNEGSKA (reference sequence).